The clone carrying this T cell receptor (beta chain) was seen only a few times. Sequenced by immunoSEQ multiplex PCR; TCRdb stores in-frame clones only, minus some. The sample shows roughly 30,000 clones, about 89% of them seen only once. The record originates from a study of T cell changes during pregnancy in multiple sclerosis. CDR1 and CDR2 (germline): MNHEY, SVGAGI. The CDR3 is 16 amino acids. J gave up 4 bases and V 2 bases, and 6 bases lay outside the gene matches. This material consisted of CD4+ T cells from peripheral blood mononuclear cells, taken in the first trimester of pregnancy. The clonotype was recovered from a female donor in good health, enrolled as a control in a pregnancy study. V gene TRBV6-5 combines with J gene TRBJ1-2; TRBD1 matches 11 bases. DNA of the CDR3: TGTGCCAGCAGTTACATTCGGACAGGGGGCAGCTATGGCTACACCTTC. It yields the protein CASSYIRTGGSYGYTF.